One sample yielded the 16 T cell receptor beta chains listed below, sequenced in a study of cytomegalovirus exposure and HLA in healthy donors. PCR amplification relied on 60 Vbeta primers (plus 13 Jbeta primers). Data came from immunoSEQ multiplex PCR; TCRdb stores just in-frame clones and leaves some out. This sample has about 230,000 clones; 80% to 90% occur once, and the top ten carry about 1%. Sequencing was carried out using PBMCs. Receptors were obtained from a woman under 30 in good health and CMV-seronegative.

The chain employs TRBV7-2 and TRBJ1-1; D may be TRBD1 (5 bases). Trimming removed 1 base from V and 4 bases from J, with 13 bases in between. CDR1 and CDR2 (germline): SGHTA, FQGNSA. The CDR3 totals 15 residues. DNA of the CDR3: TGTGCCAGCAGCTTAGTGCTCCAGGGCGGCACTGAAGCTTTCTTT. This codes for CASSLVLQGGTEAFF.

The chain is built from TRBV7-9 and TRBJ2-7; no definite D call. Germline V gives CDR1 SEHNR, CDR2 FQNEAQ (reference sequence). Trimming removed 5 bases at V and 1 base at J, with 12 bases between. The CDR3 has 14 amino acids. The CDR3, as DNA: TGTGCCAGCAGCCCTCAGGCCTCGTCCTACGAGCAGTACTTC. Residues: CASSPQASSYEQYF. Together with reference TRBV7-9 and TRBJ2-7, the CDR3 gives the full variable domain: DTGVSQNPRHKITKRGQNVTFRCDPISEHNRLYWYRQTLGQGPEFLTYFQNEAQLEKSRLLSDRFSAERPKGSFSTLEIQRTEQGDSAMYLCASSPQASSYEQYFGPGTRLTVT.

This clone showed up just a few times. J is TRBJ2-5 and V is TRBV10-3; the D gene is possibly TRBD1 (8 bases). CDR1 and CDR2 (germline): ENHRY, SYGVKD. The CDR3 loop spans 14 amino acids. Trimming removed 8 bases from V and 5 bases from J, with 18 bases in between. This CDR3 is CAIREVGQGETQYF. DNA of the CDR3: TGTGCCATCCGGGAGGTTGGACAGGGCGAGACCCAGTACTTC.

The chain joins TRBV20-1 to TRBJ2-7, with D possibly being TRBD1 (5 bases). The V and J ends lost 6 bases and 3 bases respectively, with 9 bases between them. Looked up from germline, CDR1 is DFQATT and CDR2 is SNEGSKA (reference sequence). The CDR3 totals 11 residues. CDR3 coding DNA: TGCAGTGCACGACAGATCTACGAGCAGTACTTC. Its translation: CSARQIYEQYF.

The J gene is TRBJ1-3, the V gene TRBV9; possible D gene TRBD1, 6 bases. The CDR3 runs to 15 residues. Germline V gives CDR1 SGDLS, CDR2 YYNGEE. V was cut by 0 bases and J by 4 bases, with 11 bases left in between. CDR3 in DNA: TGTGCCAGCAGCGTAGGGGGGACACCCGGAAACACCATATATTTT. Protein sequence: CASSVGGTPGNTIYF.

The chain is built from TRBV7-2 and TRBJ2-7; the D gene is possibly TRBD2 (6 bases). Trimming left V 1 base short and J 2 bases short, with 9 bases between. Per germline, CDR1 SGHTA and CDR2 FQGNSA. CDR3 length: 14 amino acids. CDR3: CASSLVAGTYEQYF. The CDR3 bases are TGTGCCAGCAGCTTAGTTGCGGGAACCTACGAGCAGTACTTC.

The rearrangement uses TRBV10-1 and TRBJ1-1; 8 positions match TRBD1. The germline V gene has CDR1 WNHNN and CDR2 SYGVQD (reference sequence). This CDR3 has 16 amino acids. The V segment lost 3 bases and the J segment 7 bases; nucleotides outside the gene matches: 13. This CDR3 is CASSDPGQGKGSEAFF. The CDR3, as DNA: TGCGCCAGCAGTGACCCCGGACAGGGTAAGGGAAGTGAAGCTTTCTTT.

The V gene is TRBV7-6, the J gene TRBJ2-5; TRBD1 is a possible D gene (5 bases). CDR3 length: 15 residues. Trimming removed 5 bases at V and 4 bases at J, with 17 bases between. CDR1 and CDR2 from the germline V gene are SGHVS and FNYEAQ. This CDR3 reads CASSPNKGKGETQYF. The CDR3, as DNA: TGTGCCAGCAGCCCAAACAAGGGGAAGGGAGAGACCCAGTACTTC.

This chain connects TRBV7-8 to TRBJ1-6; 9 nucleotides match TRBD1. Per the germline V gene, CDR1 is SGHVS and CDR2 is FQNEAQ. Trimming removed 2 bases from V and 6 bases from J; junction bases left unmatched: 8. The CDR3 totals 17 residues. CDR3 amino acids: CASSLSPQGAGNSPLHF. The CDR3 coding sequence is TGTGCCAGCAGCTTAAGTCCACAGGGGGCTGGTAATTCACCCCTCCACTTT.

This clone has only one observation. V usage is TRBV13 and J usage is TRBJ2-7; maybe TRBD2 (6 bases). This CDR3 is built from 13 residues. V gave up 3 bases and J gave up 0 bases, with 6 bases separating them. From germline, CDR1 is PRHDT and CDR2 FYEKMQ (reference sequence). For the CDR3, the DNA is TGTGCCAGCAGCTTGGGGGGCTCCTACGAGCAGTACTTC. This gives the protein CASSLGGSYEQYF.

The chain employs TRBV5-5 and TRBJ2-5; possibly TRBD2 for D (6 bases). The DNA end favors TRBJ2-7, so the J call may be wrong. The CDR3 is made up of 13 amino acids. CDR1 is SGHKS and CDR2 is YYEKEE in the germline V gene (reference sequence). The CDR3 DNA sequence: TGTGCCAGCAGCTCCGGGACTTTGGTCGAGCAGTACTTC. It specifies CASSSGTLVEQYF.

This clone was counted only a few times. The CDR3 DNA follows: TGTGCCAGTAGTATAGGGCGTCTCGGAGCCGGGGAGCTGTTTTTT. The encoded protein is CASSIGRLGAGELFF. The chain has TRBV19 and TRBJ2-2; D remains unclear. Germline loops: CDR1 LNHDA, CDR2 SQIVND (reference sequence). The CDR3 has 15 amino acids. The V end lost 1 base, the J end lost 6 bases, and 12 bases lay between the germline ends. Filled out from reference TRBV19 and TRBJ2-2, the complete variable domain reads DGGITQSPKYLFRKEGQNVTLSCEQNLNHDAMYWYRQDPGQGLRLIYYSQIVNDFQKGDIAEGYSVSREKKESFPLTVTSAQKNPTAFYLCASSIGRLGAGELFFGEGSRLTVL.

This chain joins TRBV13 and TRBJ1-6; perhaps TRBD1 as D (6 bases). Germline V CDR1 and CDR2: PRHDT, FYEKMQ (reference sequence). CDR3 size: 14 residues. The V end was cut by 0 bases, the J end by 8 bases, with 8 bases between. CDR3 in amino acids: CASSLGTGYSPLHF. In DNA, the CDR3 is TGTGCCAGCAGCTTAGGGACAGGTTATTCACCCCTCCACTTT.

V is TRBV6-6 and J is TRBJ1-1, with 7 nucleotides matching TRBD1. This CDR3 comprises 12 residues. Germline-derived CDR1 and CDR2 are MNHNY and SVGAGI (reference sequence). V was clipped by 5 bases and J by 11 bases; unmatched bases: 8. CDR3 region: CASSRQGFWAFF. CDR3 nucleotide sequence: TGTGCCAGCAGTCGACAGGGTTTTTGGGCTTTCTTT.

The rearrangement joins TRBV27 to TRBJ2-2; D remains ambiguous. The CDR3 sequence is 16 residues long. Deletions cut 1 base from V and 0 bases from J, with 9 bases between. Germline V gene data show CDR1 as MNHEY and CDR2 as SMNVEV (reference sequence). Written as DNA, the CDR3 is TGTGCCAGCAGTTTATATACGCACACGAACACCGGGGAGCTGTTTTTT. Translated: CASSLYTHTNTGELFF.

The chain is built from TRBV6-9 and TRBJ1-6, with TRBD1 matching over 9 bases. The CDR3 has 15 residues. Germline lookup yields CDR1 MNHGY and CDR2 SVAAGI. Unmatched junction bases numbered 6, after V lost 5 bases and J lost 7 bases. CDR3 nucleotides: TGTGCCAGCAGTCTGAACAGGGGGCAAAATTCACCCCTCCACTTT. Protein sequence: CASSLNRGQNSPLHF.